These 14 T cell receptor beta chains came from one sample sequenced in a study of beta chain features in type 1 diabetes. General study results and limits: For Type 1 diabetes patients, all four CD4+ subsets carried TCRB CDR3s that were moderately but significantly shorter.

Investigators reverse transcribed all isolated RNA, so they sequenced expressed TCRB transcripts. Sequencing was performed with immunoSEQ multiplex PCR; in TCRdb, only in-frame clones are kept and a portion is missing. The table records about 650,000 clones, roughly an eighth of them present only once. Antigen specificity for these receptors is unknown. The sequenced material came from naive CD4+ T cells from blood. These receptors all stem from a man aged 25-45 years with type 1 diabetes.

This chain connects TRBV25-1 to TRBJ2-1, with TRBD1 matching over 7 bases. The CDR3 runs 16 residues. Per the germline V gene, CDR1 is MGHDK and CDR2 is SYGVNS. V gave up 5 bases and J gave up 3 bases; unmatched junction bases: 10. The CDR3 protein is CASSPSGQSLYNEQFF. The DNA for the CDR3 is TGTGCCAGCAGTCCATCGGGACAGAGCCTCTACAATGAGCAGTTCTTC.

This clone was detected a few times. V gene TRBV6-4 combines with J gene TRBJ1-1; D call uncertain. Germline V gene sequence: CDR1 MRHNA, CDR2 SNTAGT. The V gene lost 0 bases and the J gene lost 0 bases, with 8 bases spanning the gap. CDR3 size: 15 residues. The CDR3 is CASSDSSTMNTEAFF. DNA for the CDR3: TGTGCCAGCAGTGACTCCAGCACTATGAACACTGAAGCTTTCTTT.

The sample holds a few counts of this clone. This chain uses TRBV7-9 with TRBJ2-1, with 8 bases lining up with TRBD1. Trimming removed 5 bases from V and 3 bases from J; junction bases left unmatched: 9. Per the germline V gene, CDR1 is SEHNR and CDR2 is FQNEAQ (reference sequence). This CDR3 is built from 16 residues. CDR3 region: CASSPLGQGNYNEQFF. DNA of the CDR3: TGTGCCAGCAGCCCCCTAGGACAGGGAAACTACAATGAGCAGTTCTTC.

This clone was recorded a few times. The chain is built from TRBV6-1 and TRBJ1-6; D possibly corresponds to TRBD1 (6 bases). Per the germline V gene, CDR1 is MNHNS and CDR2 is SASEGT. CDR3 size: 17 residues. The V end was cut by 4 bases, the J end by 6 bases, with 19 bases between. The CDR3 region has the DNA TGTGCCAGCAGTGTTGAGCCAGGGGAGTGGCGTAATTCACCCCTCCACTTT. Amino acids: CASSVEPGEWRNSPLHF.

This clone has only a few counts. The V call is TRBV29-1, the J call TRBJ1-2; a possible D gene is TRBD1 (5 bases). Germline CDR1 is SQVTM and CDR2 is ANQGSEA. The CDR3 extends over 11 amino acids. Trimming pared 8 bases from V and 12 bases from J, leaving 19 bases between. The CDR3 DNA reads TGCAGCTATGACCAGGGCACGGTGAACACCTTC. Protein product: CSYDQGTVNTF.

The chain carries TRBV2 and TRBJ1-5; the D gene is possibly TRBD1 (5 bases). V lost 1 base to trimming and J lost 1 base, with 11 bases between them. Germline values: CDR1 SNHLY, CDR2 FYNNEI. The CDR3 loop spans 16 amino acids. CDR3 sequence reads: CASSEGGGTSNQPQHF. In DNA, the CDR3 is TGTGCCAGCAGTGAAGGGGGGGGAACGAGCAATCAGCCCCAGCATTTT.

This clone occurred a few times. The chain combines TRBV14 with TRBJ2-7; D is uncertain. The CDR3 is 12 amino acids. Germline CDR1 reads SGHDN; CDR2 reads FVKESK. V was trimmed by 3 bases and J by 2 bases, leaving 5 bases between them. The CDR3 coding sequence is TGTGCCAGCAGCCACAGGACCTACGAGCAGTACTTC. Its translation is CASSHRTYEQYF.

This clone turned up a few times. The chain carries TRBV10-3 and TRBJ1-2; D is unclear. The CDR3 length is 12 residues. The ends were cut back, 2 bases at V and 4 bases at J, with 5 bases in the middle. Germline V gene lookup returns CDR1 ENHRY and CDR2 SYGVKD. The CDR3 bases are TGTGCCATCAGTGAGATTGGCTATGGCTACACCTTC. Protein: CAISEIGYGYTF.

The rearrangement joins TRBV30 to TRBJ2-5; 8 bases are shared with TRBD1. TRBJ2-7 matches the DNA end more closely, so the J call is doubtful. This CDR3 spans 16 amino acids. Germline V CDR1 and CDR2: GTSNPN, SVGIG (reference sequence). In DNA form, the CDR3 reads TGTGCCTGGATATCATGGTTGGGACAGGATACCTACGAGCAGTACTTC. As protein: CAWISWLGQDTYEQYF.

V gene TRBV2 combines with J gene TRBJ2-5; 13 bases are a match to TRBD2. The CDR3 loop spans 14 amino acids. Per the germline V gene, CDR1 is SNHLY and CDR2 is FYNNEI. V lost 6 bases to trimming and J lost 5 bases; unmatched junction nucleotides: 3. CDR3 region: CASSPTSGGETQYF. The CDR3 coding sequence is TGTGCCAGCAGCCCGACTAGCGGGGGGGAGACCCAGTACTTC.

The chain links TRBV7-8 to TRBJ1-4; D is ambiguous. With 1 base removed from V and 4 bases from J, the gap between germline ends came to 7 bases. Germline V gene sequence: CDR1 SGHVS, CDR2 FQNEAQ. This CDR3 has 14 amino acids. The CDR3 DNA follows: TGTGCCAGCAGCTTAGGGGTCGTTAATGAAAAACTGTTTTTT. This encodes CASSLGVVNEKLFF.

This clone was seen only a few times. This chain uses TRBV13 with TRBJ2-3; D not resolved. The length of the CDR3 is 11 residues. Germline V gene sequence: CDR1 PRHDT, CDR2 FYEKMQ (reference sequence). V lost 4 bases and J lost 11, with 10 bases in between. CDR3 loop: CASSSARRQYF. CDR3 coding DNA: TGTGCCAGCAGCTCTGCCAGGAGGCAGTATTTT.

V and J are TRBV6-5 and TRBJ2-5; either TRBD1 or TRBD2 may supply D (5 bases each). Germline loops: CDR1 MNHEY, CDR2 SVGAGI. The CDR3 loop spans 14 amino acids. V was clipped by 0 bases and J by 5 bases, with 10 bases between them. Written as DNA, the CDR3 is TGTGCCAGCAGTTACTCGGGGCTAGCTGAGACCCAGTACTTC. Its protein is CASSYSGLAETQYF.

This clone was seen more than once but under ten times. At one boundary the junction diverges from the germline segment, which might be a read error. The chain couples TRBV9 to TRBJ1-1; TRBD1 is a possible D gene (5 bases). Germline values: CDR1 SGDLS, CDR2 YYNGEE. The CDR3 spans 13 residues. The CDR3 bases are TGTGCCAGCGGCGTAGGGGCTTCCACTGAAGCTTTCTTT. It codes for CASGVGASTEAFF.